The rows below give T cell receptor beta chains drawn from one sample of a study of T cell responses to AZD1222 COVID-19 vaccine. Assay used: immunoSEQ multiplex PCR; TCRdb lists only in-frame clones, some missing. The sample has 100,000 to 150,000 clones, approximately 90% seen once; the top ten hold 11%. The material was peripheral blood, obtained on day 0 of MenACWY control vaccination. The receptors shown here come from an adult in good health. CDR3s include the opening cysteine and the closing phenylalanine or tryptophan. Fields, in order: CDR3 DNA, CDR3 protein, D gene, V gene, J gene, clone size. The D gene is left open where the match is weak. Only part of the rows carry a size: once, few, many, or a class if the clone is expanded.

cdr3_nt: TGTGCCAGCTCACCGATGGGGACAGGGGAGTACGAGCAGTACTTC; cdr3_aa: CASSPMGTGEYEQYF; d_call: TRBD1; v_call: TRBV18; j_call: TRBJ2-7; clone_size: once
cdr3_nt: TGTGCCAGTAGTAGGCAGGGGGCGACCTACGAGCAGTACTTC; cdr3_aa: CASSRQGATYEQYF; d_call: TRBD1; v_call: TRBV19; j_call: TRBJ2-7; clone_size: -
cdr3_nt: TGTGCCAGCAGCTTAGGGACAACTAAAAGTTACTTC; cdr3_aa: CASSLGTTKSYF; d_call: -; v_call: TRBV7-3; j_call: TRBJ2-7; clone_size: -
cdr3_nt: TGTGCCAGCAGTGATAGGACAGGGGAAACCGGGGAGCTGTTTTTT; cdr3_aa: CASSDRTGETGELFF; d_call: TRBD1; v_call: TRBV9; j_call: TRBJ2-2; clone_size: -
cdr3_nt: TGCGCCAGCAGCGCCGGGACAGGGGTAGGTGAAGCTTTCTTT; cdr3_aa: CASSAGTGVGEAFF; d_call: TRBD1; v_call: TRBV5-1; j_call: TRBJ1-1; clone_size: -
cdr3_nt: TGTGCCAGCAGACCGGCCGGGACAGGGGGAATCGGGGAGCTGTTTTTT; cdr3_aa: CASRPAGTGGIGELFF; d_call: TRBD1; v_call: TRBV27; j_call: TRBJ2-2; clone_size: -
cdr3_nt: TGCGCCAGCACCTCGAGCGGGAGTCTCTCCTACGAGCAGTACTTC; cdr3_aa: CASTSSGSLSYEQYF; d_call: TRBD2; v_call: TRBV5-1; j_call: TRBJ2-7; clone_size: -
cdr3_nt: TGTGCCATCAGTGAGAAAGAAGGGGAAGGCACTGAAGCTTTCTTT; cdr3_aa: CAISEKEGEGTEAFF; d_call: -; v_call: TRBV10-3; j_call: TRBJ1-1; clone_size: -
cdr3_nt: TGTGCCAGCAGCTTAGGGCAGGACTCTGGAAACACCATATATTTT; cdr3_aa: CASSLGQDSGNTIYF; d_call: -; v_call: TRBV7-2; j_call: TRBJ1-3; clone_size: -
cdr3_nt: TGTGCCAGCAGCTTTCAGGGGTTGGAAGCAGATACGCAGTATTTT; cdr3_aa: CASSFQGLEADTQYF; d_call: -; v_call: TRBV7-8; j_call: TRBJ2-3; clone_size: -
cdr3_nt: TGCGCCAGCAGCTTGGAACCGACATCGAACACCGGGGAGCTGTTTTTT; cdr3_aa: CASSLEPTSNTGELFF; d_call: -; v_call: TRBV5-1; j_call: TRBJ2-2; clone_size: -
cdr3_nt: TGTGCCAGCACGAGAGTTTTTTTAGTCAATGAGCAGTTCTTC; cdr3_aa: CASTRVFLVNEQFF; d_call: -; v_call: TRBV2; j_call: TRBJ2-1; clone_size: few
cdr3_nt: TGTGCCAGCAGCTTAGCGATAGCGCCCGGGGAGCTGTTTTTT; cdr3_aa: CASSLAIAPGELFF; d_call: -; v_call: TRBV7-2; j_call: TRBJ2-2; clone_size: few
cdr3_nt: TGCAGTGCGAGGAGAGAACATGGCTACACCTTC; cdr3_aa: CSARREHGYTF; d_call: -; v_call: TRBV20-1; j_call: TRBJ1-2; clone_size: -
cdr3_nt: TGTGCCAGCAGTTTGGTACACACTGAAGCTTTCTTT; cdr3_aa: CASSLVHTEAFF; d_call: -; v_call: TRBV28; j_call: TRBJ1-1; clone_size: -